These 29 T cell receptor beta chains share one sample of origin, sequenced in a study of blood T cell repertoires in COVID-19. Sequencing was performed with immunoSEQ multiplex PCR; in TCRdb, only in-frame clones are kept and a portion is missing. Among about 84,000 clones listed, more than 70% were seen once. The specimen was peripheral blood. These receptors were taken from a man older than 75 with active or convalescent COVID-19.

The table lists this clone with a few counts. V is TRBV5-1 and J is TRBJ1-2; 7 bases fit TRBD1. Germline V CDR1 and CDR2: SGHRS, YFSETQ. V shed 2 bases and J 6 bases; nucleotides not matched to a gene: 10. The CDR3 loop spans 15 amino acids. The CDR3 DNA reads TGCGCCAGCAGCTTTCGACAGGGTGACGTGAATGGCTACACCTTC. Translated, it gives CASSFRQGDVNGYTF.

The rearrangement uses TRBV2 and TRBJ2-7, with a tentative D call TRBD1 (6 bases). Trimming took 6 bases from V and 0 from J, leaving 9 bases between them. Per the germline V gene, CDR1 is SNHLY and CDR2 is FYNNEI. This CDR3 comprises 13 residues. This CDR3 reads CASRGDNSYEQYF. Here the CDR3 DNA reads TGTGCCAGCAGGGGGGACAACTCCTACGAGCAGTACTTC.

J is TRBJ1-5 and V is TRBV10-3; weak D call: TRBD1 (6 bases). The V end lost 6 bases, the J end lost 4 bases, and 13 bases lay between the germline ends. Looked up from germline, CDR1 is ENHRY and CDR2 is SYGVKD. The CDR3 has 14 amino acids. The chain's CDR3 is CAISRDTGNQPQHF. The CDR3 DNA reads TGTGCCATCAGCCGGGACACAGGGAATCAGCCCCAGCATTTT.

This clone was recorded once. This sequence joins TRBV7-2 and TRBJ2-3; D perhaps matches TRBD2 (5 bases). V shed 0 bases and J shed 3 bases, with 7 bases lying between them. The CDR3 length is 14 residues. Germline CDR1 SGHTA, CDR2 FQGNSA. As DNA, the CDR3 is TGTGCCAGCAGCTTAGCGGAGGCTACAGATACGCAGTATTTT. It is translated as CASSLAEATDTQYF.

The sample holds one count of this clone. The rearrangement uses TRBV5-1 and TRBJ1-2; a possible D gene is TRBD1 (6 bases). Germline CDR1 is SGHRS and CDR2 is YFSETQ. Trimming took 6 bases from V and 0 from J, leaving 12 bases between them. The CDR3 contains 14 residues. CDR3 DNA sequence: TGCGCCAGCAACCTGGACAGCTCTAACTATGGCTACACCTTC. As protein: CASNLDSSNYGYTF.

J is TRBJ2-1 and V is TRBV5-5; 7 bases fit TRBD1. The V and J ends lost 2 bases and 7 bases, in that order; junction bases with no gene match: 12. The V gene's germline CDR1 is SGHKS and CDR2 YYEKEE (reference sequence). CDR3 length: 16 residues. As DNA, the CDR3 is TGTGCCAGCAGCTTACCACAGGGGACCTCGGGGAATGAGCAGTTCTTC. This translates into CASSLPQGTSGNEQFF.

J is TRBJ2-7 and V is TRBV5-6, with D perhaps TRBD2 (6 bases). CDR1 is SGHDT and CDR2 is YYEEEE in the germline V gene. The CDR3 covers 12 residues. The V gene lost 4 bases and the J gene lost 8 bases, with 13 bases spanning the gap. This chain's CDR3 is CASSTSTTKQYF. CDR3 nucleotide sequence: TGTGCCAGCAGCACTAGCACTACGAAGCAGTACTTC.

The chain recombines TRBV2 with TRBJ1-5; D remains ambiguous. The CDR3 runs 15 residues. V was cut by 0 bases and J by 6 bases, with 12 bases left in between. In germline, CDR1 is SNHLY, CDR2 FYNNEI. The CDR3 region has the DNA TGTGCCAGCAGTGAAGCGACAAGAATTGGTCAGCCCCAGCATTTT. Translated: CASSEATRIGQPQHF.

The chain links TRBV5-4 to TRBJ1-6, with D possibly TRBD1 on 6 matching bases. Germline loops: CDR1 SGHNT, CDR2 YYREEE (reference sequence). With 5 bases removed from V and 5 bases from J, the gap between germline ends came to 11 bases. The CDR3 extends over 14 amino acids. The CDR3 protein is CASRQDSNNSPLHF. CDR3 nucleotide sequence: TGTGCCAGCAGGCAGGACAGCAATAATTCACCCCTCCACTTT.

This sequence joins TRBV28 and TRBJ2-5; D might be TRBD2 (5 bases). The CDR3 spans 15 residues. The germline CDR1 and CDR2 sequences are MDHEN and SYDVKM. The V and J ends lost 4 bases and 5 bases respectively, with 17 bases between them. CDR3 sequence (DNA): TGTGCCAGCAGTTCCGACGGGATTACCGGCGAGACCCAGTACTTC. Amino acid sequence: CASSSDGITGETQYF.

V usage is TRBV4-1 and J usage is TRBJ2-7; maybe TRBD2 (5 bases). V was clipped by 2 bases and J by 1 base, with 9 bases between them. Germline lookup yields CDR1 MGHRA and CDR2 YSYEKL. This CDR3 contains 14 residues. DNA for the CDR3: TGCGCCAGCAGCCAACCGGGATCTTCCTACGAGCAGTACTTC. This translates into CASSQPGSSYEQYF.

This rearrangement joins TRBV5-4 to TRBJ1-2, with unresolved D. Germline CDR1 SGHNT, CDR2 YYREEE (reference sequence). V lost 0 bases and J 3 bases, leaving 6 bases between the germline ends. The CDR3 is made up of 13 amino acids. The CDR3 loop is CASSLDGDYGYTF. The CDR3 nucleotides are TGTGCCAGCAGCTTGGACGGGGACTATGGCTACACCTTC.

CDR3 nucleotide sequence: TGTGCCAGCAGCTTTCCGACAAGCTACTATGGCTACACCTTC. Translation gives CASSFPTSYYGYTF. The chain joins TRBV5-4 to TRBJ1-2; no definite D call. CDR3 length: 14 residues. The V and J ends lost 2 bases and 3 bases respectively, with 11 bases between them. Germline V gives CDR1 SGHNT, CDR2 YYREEE (reference sequence).

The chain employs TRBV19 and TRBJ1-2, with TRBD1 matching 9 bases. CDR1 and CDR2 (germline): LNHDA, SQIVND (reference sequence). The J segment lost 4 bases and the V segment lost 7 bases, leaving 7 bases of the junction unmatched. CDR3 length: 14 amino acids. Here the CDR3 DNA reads TGTGCCAGTACCCCCGGGACAGGGAGCTATGGCTACACCTTC. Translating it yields CASTPGTGSYGYTF.

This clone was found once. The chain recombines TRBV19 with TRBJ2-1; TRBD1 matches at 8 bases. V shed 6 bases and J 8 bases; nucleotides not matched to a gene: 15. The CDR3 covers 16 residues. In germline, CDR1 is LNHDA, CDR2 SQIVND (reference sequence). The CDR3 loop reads CASRDREPSRSDEQFF. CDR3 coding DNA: TGTGCCAGTAGGGACAGGGAGCCAAGTCGGAGCGATGAGCAGTTCTTC.

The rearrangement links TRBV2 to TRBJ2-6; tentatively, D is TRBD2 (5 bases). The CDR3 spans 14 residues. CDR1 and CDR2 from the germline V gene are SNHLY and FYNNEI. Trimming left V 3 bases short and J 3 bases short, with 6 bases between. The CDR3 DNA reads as TGTGCCAGCAGTGAGGACTTTGGGGCCAACGTCCTGACTTTC. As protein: CASSEDFGANVLTF.

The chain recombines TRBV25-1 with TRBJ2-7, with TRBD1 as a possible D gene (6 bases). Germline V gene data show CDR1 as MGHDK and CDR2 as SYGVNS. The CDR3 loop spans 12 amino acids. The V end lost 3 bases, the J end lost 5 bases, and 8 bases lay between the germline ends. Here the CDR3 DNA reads TGTGCCAGCAGTGACAGGGGCCACGAGCAGTACTTC. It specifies CASSDRGHEQYF.

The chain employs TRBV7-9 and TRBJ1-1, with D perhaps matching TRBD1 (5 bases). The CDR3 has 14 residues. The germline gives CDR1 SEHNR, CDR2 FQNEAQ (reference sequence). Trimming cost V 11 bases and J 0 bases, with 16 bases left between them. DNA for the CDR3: TGTGCCGGGGGAGGGGCGGTGGTGAACACTGAAGCTTTCTTT. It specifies CAGGGAVVNTEAFF.

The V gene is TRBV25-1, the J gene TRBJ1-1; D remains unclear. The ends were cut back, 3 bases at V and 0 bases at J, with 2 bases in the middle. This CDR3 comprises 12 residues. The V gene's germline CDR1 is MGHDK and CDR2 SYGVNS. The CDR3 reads CASSDMNTEAFF. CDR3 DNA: TGTGCCAGCAGTGACATGAACACTGAAGCTTTCTTT.

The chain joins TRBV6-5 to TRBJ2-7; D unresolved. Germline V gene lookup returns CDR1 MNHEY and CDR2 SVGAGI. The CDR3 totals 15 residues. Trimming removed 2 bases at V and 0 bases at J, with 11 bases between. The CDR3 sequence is CASSYAPQPSYEQYF. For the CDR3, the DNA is TGTGCCAGCAGTTACGCGCCACAGCCCTCCTACGAGCAGTACTTC.

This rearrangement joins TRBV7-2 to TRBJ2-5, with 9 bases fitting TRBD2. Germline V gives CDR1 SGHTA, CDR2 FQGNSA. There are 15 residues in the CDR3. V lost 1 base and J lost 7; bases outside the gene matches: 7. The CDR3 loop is CASSLVREGLGTQYF. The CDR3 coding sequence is TGTGCCAGCAGCTTAGTGCGGGAGGGCCTCGGGACCCAGTACTTC.

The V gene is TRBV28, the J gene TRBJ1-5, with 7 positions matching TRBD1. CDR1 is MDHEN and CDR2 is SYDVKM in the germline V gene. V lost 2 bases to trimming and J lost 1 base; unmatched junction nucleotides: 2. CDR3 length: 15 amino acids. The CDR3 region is CASSLDRASNQPQHF. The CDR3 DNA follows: TGTGCCAGCAGTTTAGACAGGGCGAGCAATCAGCCCCAGCATTTT.

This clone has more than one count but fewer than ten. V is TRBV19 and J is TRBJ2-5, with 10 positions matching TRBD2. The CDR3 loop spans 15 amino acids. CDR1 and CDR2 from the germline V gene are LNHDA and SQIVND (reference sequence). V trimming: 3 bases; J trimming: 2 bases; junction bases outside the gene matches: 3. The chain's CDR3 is CASSMSSGGQETQYF. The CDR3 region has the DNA TGTGCCAGTAGTATGTCTAGCGGGGGACAAGAGACCCAGTACTTC.

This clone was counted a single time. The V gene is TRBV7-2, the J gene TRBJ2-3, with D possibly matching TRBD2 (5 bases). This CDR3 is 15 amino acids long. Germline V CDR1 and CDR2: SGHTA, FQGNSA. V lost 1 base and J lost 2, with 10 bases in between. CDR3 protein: CASSLGRGYTDTQYF. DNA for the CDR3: TGTGCCAGCAGCTTAGGCCGGGGTTACACAGATACGCAGTATTTT.

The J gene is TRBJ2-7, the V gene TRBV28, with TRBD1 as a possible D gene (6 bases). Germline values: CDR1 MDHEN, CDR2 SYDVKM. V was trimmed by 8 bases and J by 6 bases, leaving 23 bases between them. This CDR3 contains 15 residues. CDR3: CASVSLITGLVEQYF. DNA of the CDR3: TGTGCCAGCGTTTCCCTCATTACAGGGCTTGTCGAGCAGTACTTC.

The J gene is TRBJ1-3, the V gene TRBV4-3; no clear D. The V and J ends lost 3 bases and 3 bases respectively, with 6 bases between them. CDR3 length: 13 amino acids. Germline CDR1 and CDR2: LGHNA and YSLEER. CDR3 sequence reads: CASSQAFGNTIYF. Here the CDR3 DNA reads TGCGCCAGCAGCCAGGCATTTGGAAACACCATATATTTT.

CDR3 protein: CASSPRLPGQKNYGYTF. Written as DNA, the CDR3 is TGTGCCAGCTCACCACGGCTTCCGGGACAAAAAAACTATGGCTACACCTTC. The rearrangement uses TRBV18 and TRBJ1-2; D perhaps matches TRBD1 (6 bases). The V and J ends lost 1 base and 2 bases respectively, with 17 bases between them. Looked up from germline, CDR1 is KGHSH and CDR2 is LQKENI. This CDR3 has 17 amino acids.

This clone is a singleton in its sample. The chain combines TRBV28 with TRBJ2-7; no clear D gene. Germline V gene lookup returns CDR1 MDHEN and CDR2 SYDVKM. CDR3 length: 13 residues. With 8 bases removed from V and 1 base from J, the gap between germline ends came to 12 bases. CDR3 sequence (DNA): TGTGCCAGCCTGGAGTCGCAGTCCTACGAGCAGTACTTC. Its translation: CASLESQSYEQYF.

For the CDR3, the DNA is TGTGCCAGCACCAAGAGAGATACGCAGTATTTT. Its translation: CASTKRDTQYF. The rearrangement uses TRBV6-6 and TRBJ2-3; D is undetermined. This CDR3 contains 11 residues. V was shortened by 7 bases and J by 5 bases, with 7 bases between the two germline ends. Germline V gene data show CDR1 as MNHNY and CDR2 as SVGAGI (reference sequence).